This T cell receptor beta chain was obtained from a study of cytotoxic CD8 clonotypes in ibrutinib-treated CLL. Background on the study: Partial responses totalled approximately 25 and complete responses 2; after median around 72 months, approximately 15 remained remitted and about 12 progressed. The authors obtained response samples at a median of around 12 months of treatment, range 6 to 36. General observations from the study: Clonality rose at ibrutinib response, held steady in sustained remission, and fell toward baseline at progression.

To note about this clone: The target antigen is unknown.

Sequencing sought depths of 1 in 200,000 to 1 in 1 million T cells. TCRdb keeps only in-frame clones here, not all; method: immunoSEQ multiplex PCR. This sample has a few hundred thousand clones; roughly 80% occur once, and the top ten carry over 5%. The CDR3 contains 14 residues. The V end was cut by 7 bases, the J end by 5 bases, with 17 bases between. Germline values: CDR1 MNHEY, CDR2 SMNVEV (reference sequence). This receptor was obtained from a human donor with chronic lymphocytic leukemia. The J gene is TRBJ1-2, the V gene TRBV27; D is perhaps TRBD1 (5 bases). This specimen was PBMCs, taken before ibrutinib treatment. CDR3 DNA: TGTGCCAGCACCCCAGCGGGGGACCGTTATGGCTACACCTTC. As protein: CASTPAGDRYGYTF.